This T cell receptor (beta chain) appears in the sequencing data of a study of blood T cells in healthy people across ages. Per sample, no less than 5 micrograms of total RNA were extracted. Points from the study as a whole: The study could not conclusively compare naive and antigen-experienced cells, given its unsorted PBMCs. Because donor CMV status was unknown, expanded clonotype changes were possibly confounded.

As for this clonotype: No antigen is known for it.

CDR3 length: 15 residues. After removal of 11 bases from V and 4 bases from J, the junction contained 14 bases not matched to a gene. Using a J-beta primer mix together with a sample-barcoded 5' primer, a second PCR was run for about 6 to 11 cycles. A single record per CDR3 protein comes from TCRdb applying MiXCR to the 5' RACE reads. The profile shows 350,000 to 450,000 distinct CDR3 sequences, about half of them singletons. V is TRBV12-3 or TRBV12-4 and J is TRBJ2-3, with TRBD2 matching over 8 bases. The origin of this receptor is a man aged 55 to 70 in good health. Material: blood. In DNA, the CDR3 is TGTGCCGGCACCGGGGGGGAAAATAGGGCAGATACGCAGTATTTT. This gives the protein CAGTGGENRADTQYF.